Shown below are 24 T cell receptor beta chains from a single sample sequenced in a study of a mutant IDH1 vaccine in newly diagnosed glioma. Their cognate antigens are unknown. Some clones are missing from TCRdb's copy, which holds only in-frame ones; the method was immunoSEQ multiplex PCR. This sample has 30,000 to 40,000 clones, with around 90% found just once. The time point: week 47, end of study. A 20-mer mutant IDH1 peptide at 300 ug was injected subcutaneously with topical imiquimod. Material: PBMCs, obtained from a glioma patient whose treatment included an IDH1 peptide vaccine. These receptors all stem from a woman in her 40s with glioma.

The chain employs TRBV10-1 and TRBJ2-5; 12 positions match TRBD2. Germline values: CDR1 WNHNN, CDR2 SYGVQD (reference sequence). The CDR3 is made up of 16 amino acids. The junction had 4 bases not matched to a gene; V was cut back by 3 bases and J by 2 bases. CDR3 residues: CASSESLAGGQETQYF. The CDR3 bases are TGCGCCAGCAGTGAATCCCTAGCGGGAGGGCAAGAGACCCAGTACTTC.

This chain uses TRBV5-1 with TRBJ2-7; TRBD2 is a possible D gene (5 bases). Trimming took 3 bases from V and 2 from J, leaving 12 bases between them. CDR1 and CDR2 (germline): SGHRS, YFSETQ. This CDR3 is built from 14 residues. In DNA form, the CDR3 reads TGCGCCAGCAGCTCTCCGGGGTTACCCTACGAGCAGTACTTC. Encoded protein: CASSSPGLPYEQYF.

This rearrangement joins TRBV6-5 to TRBJ1-2; possibly TRBD1 for D (6 bases). CDR3 length: 15 residues. V lost 6 bases, J lost 4 bases, and 18 bases lay in between. CDR1 is MNHEY and CDR2 is SVGAGI in the germline V gene. Here the CDR3 DNA reads TGTGCCAGCAGCGCCGACTACAGGGTGAGCTATGGCTACACCTTC. This gives the protein CASSADYRVSYGYTF.

This sequence joins TRBV6-6 and TRBJ1-1; a weak D match, TRBD1 (5 bases). Trimming removed 9 bases at V and 4 bases at J, with 12 bases between. In germline, CDR1 is MNHNY, CDR2 SVGAGI (reference sequence). The CDR3 loop spans 12 amino acids. The CDR3 sequence is CASGGMVTEAFF. CDR3 nucleotides: TGTGCCAGTGGGGGAATGGTCACTGAAGCTTTCTTT.

This clone was observed once. The V call is TRBV27, the J call TRBJ1-5; 7 bases align to TRBD1. Germline CDR1 is MNHEY and CDR2 is SMNVEV (reference sequence). With V trimmed by 1 base and J by 2 bases, 5 bases remained unmatched. CDR3 size: 16 residues. The CDR3 reads CASSLLGGAGNQPQHF. The DNA of the CDR3 is TGTGCCAGCAGTTTATTAGGGGGCGCGGGCAATCAGCCCCAGCATTTT.

The V gene is TRBV11-2, the J gene TRBJ2-7, with a tentative D call TRBD1 (5 bases). The V and J ends lost 2 bases and 2 bases respectively, with 25 bases between them. Germline-derived CDR1 and CDR2 are SGHAT and FQNNGV. CDR3 length equals 19 residues. The CDR3 loop reads CASSLLRQLPNAKPYEQYF. CDR3 sequence (DNA): TGTGCCAGCAGCTTACTCAGACAGCTACCAAACGCAAAACCCTACGAGCAGTACTTC.

The DNA for the CDR3 is TGTGCCAGCAGCATAGGCCTGAGCACAGATACGCAGTATTTT. This sequence encodes CASSIGLSTDTQYF. The V call is TRBV7-2, the J call TRBJ2-3; D remains unclear. Germline CDR1 SGHTA, CDR2 FQGNSA. The CDR3 is 14 residues long. V was clipped by 5 bases and J by 0 bases, with 9 bases between them.

The chain recombines TRBV7-8 with TRBJ2-2; 7 bases fit TRBD1. In germline, CDR1 is SGHVS, CDR2 FQNEAQ. V was clipped by 4 bases and J by 5 bases; unmatched bases: 7. This CDR3 has 15 amino acids. CDR3 loop: CASSWRRQGTGELFF. In DNA, the CDR3 is TGTGCCAGCAGCTGGCGAAGACAGGGTACCGGGGAGCTGTTTTTT.

In this sample, this clone turned up a few times. The chain joins TRBV7-2 to TRBJ2-3; 8 bases are a match to TRBD2. V gave up 3 bases and J gave up 5 bases; unmatched junction bases: 7. Germline assignment: CDR1 SGHTA and CDR2 FQGNSA. The length of the CDR3 is 15 residues. CDR3 in DNA: TGTGCCAGCAGCTTTGTTAGCGGGGCAGGAGATACGCAGTATTTT. This encodes CASSFVSGAGDTQYF.

This clone appeared a single time. CDR3 coding DNA: TGTGCCAGCAGCCCGTTAGGACAGGGTGTGGAGACCCAGTACTTC. Encoded protein: CASSPLGQGVETQYF. The gene calls are TRBV7-2 and TRBJ2-5, with 8 bases aligning to TRBD1. This CDR3 is 15 amino acids long. CDR1 and CDR2 from the germline V gene are SGHTA and FQGNSA. With 5 bases clipped from V and 5 bases from J, the junction kept 10 bases outside the gene matches.

The chain couples TRBV4-1 to TRBJ2-7; D remains ambiguous. This CDR3 is built from 15 residues. V was pared by 1 base and J by 0 bases, with 10 bases between. Germline loops: CDR1 MGHRA, CDR2 YSYEKL. This CDR3 is CASSQVTSDSYEQYF. CDR3 in DNA: TGCGCCAGCAGCCAAGTTACCTCGGACTCCTACGAGCAGTACTTC.

The CDR3 DNA follows: TGCAGCGTTGTAGGTAGTCTCGGGGCTTTCTTT. It specifies CSVVGSLGAFF. The chain recombines TRBV29-1 with TRBJ1-1; D is uncertain. Trimming took off 4 bases at V and 11 bases at J, with 14 bases between the two ends. In germline, CDR1 is SQVTM, CDR2 ANQGSEA. The CDR3 runs 11 residues.

The chain carries TRBV25-1 and TRBJ2-2; D is uncertain. The CDR3 has 13 residues. Germline V gene sequence: CDR1 MGHDK, CDR2 SYGVNS. V shed 6 bases and J shed 6 bases, with 11 bases lying between them. CDR3 bases: TGTGCCAGCAGGGGGTCTTGGGCCGGGGAGCTGTTTTTT. Translation gives CASRGSWAGELFF.

The count of this clone is one. The V gene is TRBV7-2, the J gene TRBJ1-5, with D possibly TRBD1 on 5 matching bases. In germline, CDR1 is SGHTA, CDR2 FQGNSA. V shed 1 base and J shed 2 bases, with 9 bases lying between them. This CDR3 region has 15 residues. CDR3 sequence reads: CASSLDAQGNQPQHF. CDR3 bases: TGTGCCAGCAGCTTAGACGCACAGGGCAATCAGCCCCAGCATTTT.

The chain joins TRBV19 to TRBJ2-1; TRBD1 is a possible D gene (7 bases). CDR1 and CDR2 from the germline V gene are LNHDA and SQIVND (reference sequence). This CDR3 region has 15 residues. V lost 1 base to trimming and J lost 6 bases, with 13 bases between them. CDR3 DNA: TGTGCCAGTAGTATAGGCGGGACAGTCGGCAATGAGCAGTTCTTC. Its translation: CASSIGGTVGNEQFF. The whole variable domain, filled in from reference TRBV19 and TRBJ2-1, reads DGGITQSPKYLFRKEGQNVTLSCEQNLNHDAMYWYRQDPGQGLRLIYYSQIVNDFQKGDIAEGYSVSREKKESFPLTVTSAQKNPTAFYLCASSIGGTVGNEQFFGPGTRLTVL.

The sample holds one count of this clone. The chain is built from TRBV25-1 and TRBJ1-1; D is possibly TRBD1 (5 bases). The ends were cut back, 0 bases at V and 1 base at J, with 12 bases in the middle. In germline, CDR1 is MGHDK, CDR2 SYGVNS. This CDR3 has 16 amino acids. Here the CDR3 DNA reads TGTGCCAGCAGTGAATATAGCAGGGCGGGGAACACTGAAGCTTTCTTT. Its translation: CASSEYSRAGNTEAFF. Drawing the rest from reference TRBV25-1 and TRBJ1-1, the complete variable domain is EADIYQTPRYLVIGTGKKITLECSQTMGHDKMYWYQQDPGMELHLIHYSYGVNSTEKGDLSSESTVSRIRTEHFPLTLESARPSHTSQYLCASSEYSRAGNTEAFFGQGTRLTVV.

V and J are TRBV2 and TRBJ2-3; D may be TRBD1 (5 bases). The CDR3 is made up of 14 amino acids. The V gene's germline CDR1 is SNHLY and CDR2 FYNNEI. The germline V and J ends were trimmed by 2 bases and 0 bases, with 6 bases remaining between them. The CDR3 here is CASSERGSTDTQYF. CDR3 DNA: TGTGCCAGCAGTGAAAGGGGAAGCACAGATACGCAGTATTTT.

V is TRBV2 and J is TRBJ2-2; D may correspond to TRBD1 or TRBD2 (6 bases each). The V end was cut by 0 bases, the J end by 6 bases, with 17 bases between. This CDR3 spans 17 amino acids. The germline V gene has CDR1 SNHLY and CDR2 FYNNEI. CDR3 amino acids: CASSEASILEGAGELFF. DNA of the CDR3: TGTGCCAGCAGTGAAGCATCTATTCTGGAGGGGGCCGGGGAGCTGTTTTTT.

The gene calls are TRBV6-5 and TRBJ2-1; 9 nucleotides agree with TRBD2. The ends lost 6 bases at V and 5 bases at J; junction bases unmatched: 8. This CDR3 comprises 15 residues. Per germline, CDR1 MNHEY and CDR2 SVGAGI. The CDR3 spells CASSSRGGINNEQFF. CDR3 DNA sequence: TGTGCCAGCAGCTCGCGGGGGGGTATAAACAATGAGCAGTTCTTC.

The chain combines TRBV14 with TRBJ1-3; no definite D call. The V gene lost 1 base and the J gene lost 4 bases, with 17 bases spanning the gap. The CDR3 length is 17 residues. Germline V gene data show CDR1 as SGHDN and CDR2 as FVKESK. Here the CDR3 DNA reads TGTGCCAGCAGCCAAGCTCCCCTGTCGGGAGTAGGAAACACCATATATTTT. Translation: CASSQAPLSGVGNTIYF.

In the case of this clone: Different DNA sequences within this sample yield the same CDR3. The chain recombines TRBV5-4 with TRBJ2-1, with a weak D call TRBD1 (6 bases). Germline CDR1 and CDR2: SGHNT and YYREEE (reference sequence). The CDR3 consists of 15 residues. V shed 2 bases and J shed 2 bases, with 11 bases lying between them. This chain's CDR3 is CASSLGQGTYNEQFF. Here the CDR3 DNA reads TGTGCCAGCAGCTTAGGGCAGGGGACCTACAATGAGCAGTTCTTC.

The J gene is TRBJ1-3, the V gene TRBV6-5; TRBD1 matches at 7 bases. CDR1 and CDR2 (germline): MNHEY, SVGAGI. The CDR3 runs 15 residues. V gave up 7 bases and J gave up 2 bases; unmatched junction bases: 8. The CDR3 coding sequence is TGTGCCAGCACCGACAGGGCCATTCCTGGAAACACCATATATTTT. It encodes CASTDRAIPGNTIYF.

The chain uses TRBV19 and TRBJ1-5, with a tentative D call TRBD1 (5 bases). The V end was cut by 4 bases, the J end by 6 bases, with 16 bases between. The CDR3 spans 15 residues. Germline CDR1 LNHDA, CDR2 SQIVND (reference sequence). CDR3 sequence reads: CASSTWTRVSQPQHF. The CDR3 DNA sequence: TGTGCCAGTAGTACTTGGACCAGGGTCAGTCAGCCCCAGCATTTT.

This chain joins TRBV10-1 and TRBJ2-7; tentatively, D is TRBD1 or TRBD2 (5 bases each). CDR1 and CDR2 from the germline V gene are WNHNN and SYGVQD (reference sequence). V lost 3 bases and J lost 2, with 11 bases in between. This CDR3 contains 14 residues. CDR3 DNA sequence: TGCGCCAGCAGTGATGGGGGAGAAACCTACGAGCAGTACTTC. Its protein product is CASSDGGETYEQYF.